This T cell receptor beta chain was profiled in a study of blood T cell repertoires in COVID-19. In the study overall: Researchers got acute and convalescent COVID-19 samples from the United States, Italy and Spain.

Method: immunoSEQ multiplex PCR; TCRdb's copy keeps in-frame clones and lacks some. The sample includes fewer than 300,000 clones, 85% to 90% seen only once; the top ten take 6% to 8%. Germline V gives CDR1 SGHAT, CDR2 FQDESV (reference sequence). The length of the CDR3 is 15 residues. V was trimmed by 5 bases and J by 1 base, leaving 14 bases between them. Sequencing was done on a sample of peripheral blood. The chain is built from TRBV11-1 and TRBJ1-1; a possible D gene is TRBD1 (6 bases). The receptor was isolated from a woman aged 45-65 years with COVID-19, enrolled during active disease. CDR3 sequence: CASSKQGGPNTEAFF. DNA for the CDR3: TGTGCCAGCAGCAAACAAGGGGGTCCGAACACTGAAGCTTTCTTT. Combining the CDR3 with reference TRBV11-1 and TRBJ1-1 gives the whole variable domain EAEVAQSPRYKITEKSQAVAFWCDPISGHATLYWYRQILGQGPELLVQFQDESVVDDSQLPKDRFSAERLKGVDSTLKIQPAELGDSAMYLCASSKQGGPNTEAFFGQGTRLTVV.